This entry is about one T cell receptor (beta chain). This clone was picked up a small number of times. Its antigen specificity is not known. Within one base of it there is no much larger clone, and no base qualities were kept. Participants in the prospective study were aged about 18 to 95 years, lived in under 30 United States geographic areas, and enrolled through a virtual design. In the prospective study, cohorts were assigned on the basis of participant-reported clinical history obtained from a screening survey and a study questionnaire. For ImmuneRACE Cohort 3, a participant was defined as recovered based on two consecutive negative NP/OP PCR tests, clearance by a healthcare professional, or resolution of symptoms. Each participant in the prospective study had whole blood, serum and a nasopharyngeal or oropharyngeal swab collected by mobile phlebotomists. Participants in the prospective study had the option to provide additional blood draws and questionnaires over a roughly 2-month period. Before DNA extraction, blood samples from the prospective study were shipped at room temperature or frozen.

The data are from a study of blood T cell repertoires in COVID-19 (TCRdb year 2020). For context, the study as a whole: Collaborator samples came from the United States, Italy and Spain and covered acute and convalescent phases of COVID-19. The prospective study material was composed of cDNA or gDNA derived from T cells, B-cell-depleted T cells, or PBMCs. The repertoires were released in a freely available public database meant as a resource for research on the immune response to SARS-CoV-2. The sample metadata nearly always contained a de-identified subject ID, COVID-19 status, age in years and sex. The dataset comprised deeply sampled blood TCRbeta repertoires from subjects exposed to, actively infected with, or recovered from COVID-19. Where available, HLA class I and class II types were obtained from metadata supplied by the sample provider rather than from assay-based typing. Samples were obtained from the ongoing ImmuneRACE study (first 160 participants) and from roughly 1,300 subjects provided by 6 global collaborators. The investigation overall reported the following: The amount of clinical and demographic metadata varied by source and participant and was provided uncurated.

TCRbeta CDR3 regions were amplified from genomic DNA by means of the immunoSEQ Assay, a bias-controlled multiplex PCR. On the study's bioinformatics: Nucleated cell counts per sample were estimated from amplification of reference gene primers within the assay. Sequence reads were collapsed and filtered to measure the absolute abundance of every unique TCRbeta CDR3 rearrangement. For each sample, productive Simpson clonality was calculated as the square root of Simpson's diversity index across productive rearrangements. Entries here come from immuneACCESS through TCRdb and include only in-frame sequences with V and J called. Some clones fail to appear in such tables; in the studies checked, an unresolved V gene covers under half of the shortfall, and the cause of the remainder is unknown. That table gives V, J and clone size, and the DNA gave D and trimming. This sample is represented by 150,000 to 200,000 clones; approximately 80% of them were singletons. The top ten constitute 11% of the sample.

The CDR3, from cysteine to phenylalanine, totals 16 residues. Only the CDR3 region is kept as DNA, spanning 48 bases read in frame from base 1. Looking up the germline V gene yields CDR1 SGDLS and CDR2 YYNGEE. Between the V and J ends, shortened by 3 bases and 5 bases respectively, the junction contains 20 bases. The source material was PBMCs or T cells enriched from blood (not recorded which). The TCR sequence derives from a man between 50 and 59 years old who had recovered from COVID-19. Rearrangement joined TRBV9 to TRBJ1-1; TRBD1 is possibly the D segment (6 matching bases). The DNA sequence is as follows: TGTGCCAGCAGCGAGCGACGGGGTACCCAGGGGACTGAAGCTTTCTTT. This yields the protein CASSERRGTQGTEAFF.